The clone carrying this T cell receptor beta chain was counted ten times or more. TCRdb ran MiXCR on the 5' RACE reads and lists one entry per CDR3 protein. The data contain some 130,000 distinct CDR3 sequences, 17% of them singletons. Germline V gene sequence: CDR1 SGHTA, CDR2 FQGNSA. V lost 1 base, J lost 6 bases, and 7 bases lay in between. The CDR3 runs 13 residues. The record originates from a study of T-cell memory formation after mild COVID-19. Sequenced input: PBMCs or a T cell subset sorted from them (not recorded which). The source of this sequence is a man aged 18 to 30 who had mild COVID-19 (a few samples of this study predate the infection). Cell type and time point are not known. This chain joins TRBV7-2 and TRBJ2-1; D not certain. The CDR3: CASSLVAGNEQFF. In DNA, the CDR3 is TGTGCCAGCAGCTTAGTGGCCGGCAATGAGCAGTTCTTC.